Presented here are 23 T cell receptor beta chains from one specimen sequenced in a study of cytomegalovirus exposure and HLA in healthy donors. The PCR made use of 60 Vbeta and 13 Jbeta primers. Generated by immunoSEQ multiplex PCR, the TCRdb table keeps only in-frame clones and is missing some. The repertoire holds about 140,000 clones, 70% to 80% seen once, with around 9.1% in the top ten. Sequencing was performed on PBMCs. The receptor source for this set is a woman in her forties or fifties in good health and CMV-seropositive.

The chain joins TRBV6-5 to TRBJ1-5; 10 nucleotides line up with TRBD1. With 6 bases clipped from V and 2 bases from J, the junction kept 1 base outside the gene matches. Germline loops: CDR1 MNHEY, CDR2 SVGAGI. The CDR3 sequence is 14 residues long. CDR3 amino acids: CASRGTGGNQPQHF. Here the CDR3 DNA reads TGTGCCAGCAGGGGGACAGGGGGCAATCAGCCCCAGCATTTT.

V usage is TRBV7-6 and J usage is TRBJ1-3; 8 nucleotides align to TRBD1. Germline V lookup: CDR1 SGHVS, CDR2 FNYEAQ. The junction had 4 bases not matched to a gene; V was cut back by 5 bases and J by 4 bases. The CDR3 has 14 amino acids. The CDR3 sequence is CASSGRTGGNTIYF. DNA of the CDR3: TGTGCCAGCAGCGGAAGGACAGGGGGAAACACCATATATTTT.

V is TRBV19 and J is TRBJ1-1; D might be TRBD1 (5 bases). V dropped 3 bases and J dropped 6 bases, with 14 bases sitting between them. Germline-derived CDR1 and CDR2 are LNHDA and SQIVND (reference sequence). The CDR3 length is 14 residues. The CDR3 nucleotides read TGTGCCAGTAGTATGGGGCCAGCCTCCCCTGAAGCTTTCTTT. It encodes CASSMGPASPEAFF.

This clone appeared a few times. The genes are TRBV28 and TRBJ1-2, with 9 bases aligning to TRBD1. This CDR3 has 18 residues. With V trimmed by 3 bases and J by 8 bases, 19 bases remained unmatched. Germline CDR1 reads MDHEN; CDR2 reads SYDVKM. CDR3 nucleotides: TGTGCCAGCAGTTTTTCGGCCGGGACAGGGAAGAGGATGGGAGGCTACACCTTC. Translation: CASSFSAGTGKRMGGYTF.

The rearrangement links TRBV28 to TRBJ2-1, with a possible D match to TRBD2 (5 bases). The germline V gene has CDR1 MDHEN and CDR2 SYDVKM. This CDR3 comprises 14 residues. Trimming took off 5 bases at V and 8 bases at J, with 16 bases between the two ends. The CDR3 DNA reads TGTGCCAGCAGTAGAGAGGTTCGAGGGTATGAGCAGTTCTTC. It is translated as CASSREVRGYEQFF.

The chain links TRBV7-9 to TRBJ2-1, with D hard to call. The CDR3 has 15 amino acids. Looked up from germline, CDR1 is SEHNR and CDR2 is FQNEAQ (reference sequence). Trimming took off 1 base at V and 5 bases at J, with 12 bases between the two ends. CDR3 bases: TGTGCCAGCAGCTTAGGGCCTTTCCTCGACAATGAGCAGTTCTTC. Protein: CASSLGPFLDNEQFF.

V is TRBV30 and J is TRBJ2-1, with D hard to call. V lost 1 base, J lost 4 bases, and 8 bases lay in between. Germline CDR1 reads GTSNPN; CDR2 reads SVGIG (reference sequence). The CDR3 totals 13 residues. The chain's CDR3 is CAWSAYRYNEQFF. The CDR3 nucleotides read TGTGCCTGGAGTGCCTACAGATACAATGAGCAGTTCTTC.

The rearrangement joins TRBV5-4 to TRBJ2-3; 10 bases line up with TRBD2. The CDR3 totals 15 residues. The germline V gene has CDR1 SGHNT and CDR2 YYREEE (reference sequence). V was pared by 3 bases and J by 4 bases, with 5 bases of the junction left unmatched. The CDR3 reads CASSSTSGVADTQYF. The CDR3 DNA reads TGTGCCAGCAGCTCCACTAGCGGGGTGGCAGATACGCAGTATTTT.

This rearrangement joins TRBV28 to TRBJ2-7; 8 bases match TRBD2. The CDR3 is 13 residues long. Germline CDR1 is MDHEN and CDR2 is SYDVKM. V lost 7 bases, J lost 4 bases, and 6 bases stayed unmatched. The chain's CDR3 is CASTSGGSYEQYF. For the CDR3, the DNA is TGTGCCAGCACTTCGGGGGGGTCTTACGAGCAGTACTTC. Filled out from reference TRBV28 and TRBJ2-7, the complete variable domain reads DVKVTQSSRYLVKRTGEKVFLECVQDMDHENMFWYRQDPGLGLRLIYFSYDVKMKEKGDIPEGYSVSREKKERFSLILESASTNQTSMYLCASTSGGSYEQYFGPGTRLTVT.

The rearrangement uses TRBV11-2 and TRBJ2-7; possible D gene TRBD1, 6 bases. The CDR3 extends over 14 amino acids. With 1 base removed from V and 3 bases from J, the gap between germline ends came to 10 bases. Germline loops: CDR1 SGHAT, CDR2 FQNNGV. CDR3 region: CASSLVQDSYEQYF. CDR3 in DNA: TGTGCCAGCAGCTTAGTTCAGGACAGCTACGAGCAGTACTTC.

Here the CDR3 DNA reads TGTGCCAGCAGCTCCTCCCAGACAACTAATGAAAAACTGTTTTTT. Translated: CASSSSQTTNEKLFF. The rearrangement uses TRBV5-5 and TRBJ1-4, with D uncertain. The germline V gene encodes CDR1 SGHKS and CDR2 YYEKEE (reference sequence). V lost 3 bases and J 0 bases, leaving 9 bases between the germline ends. The CDR3 loop spans 15 amino acids.

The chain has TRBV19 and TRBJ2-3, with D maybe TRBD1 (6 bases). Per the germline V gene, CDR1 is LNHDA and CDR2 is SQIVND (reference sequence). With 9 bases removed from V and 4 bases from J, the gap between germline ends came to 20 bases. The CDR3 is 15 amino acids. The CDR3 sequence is CASRTSGQHADTQYF. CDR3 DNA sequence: TGTGCCAGCAGAACGTCCGGACAGCACGCAGATACGCAGTATTTT.

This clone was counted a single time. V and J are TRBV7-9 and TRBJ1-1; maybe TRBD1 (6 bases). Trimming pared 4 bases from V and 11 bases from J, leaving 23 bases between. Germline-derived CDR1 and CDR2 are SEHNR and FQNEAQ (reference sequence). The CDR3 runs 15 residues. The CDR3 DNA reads TGTGCCAGCAGCTCAGGTGGTTCGGGACAACCTTGGGCTTTCTTT. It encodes CASSSGGSGQPWAFF.

The CDR3 nucleotides read TGTGCCAGCAGCTTAAACGGGGAGGACACTGAAGCTTTCTTT. This encodes CASSLNGEDTEAFF. The chain employs TRBV7-2 and TRBJ1-1; D gene unclear. Trimming took off 2 bases at V and 3 bases at J, with 10 bases between the two ends. Germline CDR1 and CDR2: SGHTA and FQGNSA. The CDR3 loop spans 14 amino acids.

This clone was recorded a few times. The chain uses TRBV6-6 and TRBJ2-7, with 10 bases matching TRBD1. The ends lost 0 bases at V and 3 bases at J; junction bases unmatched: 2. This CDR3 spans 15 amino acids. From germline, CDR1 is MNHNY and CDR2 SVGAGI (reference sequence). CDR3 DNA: TGTGCCAGCAGTTACTCGACAGGGGGCCTCTACGAGCAGTACTTC. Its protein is CASSYSTGGLYEQYF.

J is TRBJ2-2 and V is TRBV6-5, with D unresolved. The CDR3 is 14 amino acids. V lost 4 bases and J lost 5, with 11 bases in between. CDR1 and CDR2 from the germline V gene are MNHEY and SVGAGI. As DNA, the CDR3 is TGTGCCAGCAGTTCCCCATCCGGGACCGGGGAGCTGTTTTTT. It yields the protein CASSSPSGTGELFF.

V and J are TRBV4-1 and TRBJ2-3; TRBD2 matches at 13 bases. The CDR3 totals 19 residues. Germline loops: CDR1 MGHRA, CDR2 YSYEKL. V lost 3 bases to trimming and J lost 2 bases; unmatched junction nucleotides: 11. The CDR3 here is CASSQGRLAGGPNTDTQYF. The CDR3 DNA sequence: TGCGCCAGCAGCCAGGGTCGACTAGCGGGGGGCCCCAACACAGATACGCAGTATTTT.

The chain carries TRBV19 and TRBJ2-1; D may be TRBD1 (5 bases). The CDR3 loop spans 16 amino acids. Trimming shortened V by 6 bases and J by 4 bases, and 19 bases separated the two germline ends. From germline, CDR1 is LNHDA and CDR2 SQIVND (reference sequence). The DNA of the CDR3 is TGTGCCAGTAGACCAACGACAGTCGGTGGTTACAATGAGCAGTTCTTC. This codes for CASRPTTVGGYNEQFF.

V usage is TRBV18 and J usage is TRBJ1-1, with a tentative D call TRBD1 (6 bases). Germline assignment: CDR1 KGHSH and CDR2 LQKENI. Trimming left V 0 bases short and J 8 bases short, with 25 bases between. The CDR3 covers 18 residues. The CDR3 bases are TGTGCCAGCTCACCACCGGCTGGGGGGGGCGCAGGAGCGTGGGAAGCTTTCTTT. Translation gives CASSPPAGGGAGAWEAFF.

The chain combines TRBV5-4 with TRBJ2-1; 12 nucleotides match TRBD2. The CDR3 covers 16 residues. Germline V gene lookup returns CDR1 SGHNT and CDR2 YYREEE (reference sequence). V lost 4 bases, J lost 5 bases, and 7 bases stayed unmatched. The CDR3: CASSPQLAGGNNEQFF. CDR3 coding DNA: TGTGCCAGCAGCCCGCAACTAGCGGGGGGCAACAATGAGCAGTTCTTC.

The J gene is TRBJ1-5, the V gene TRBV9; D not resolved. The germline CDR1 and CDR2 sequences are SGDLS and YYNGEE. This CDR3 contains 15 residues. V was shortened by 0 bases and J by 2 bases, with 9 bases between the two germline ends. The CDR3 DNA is TGTGCCAGCAGCGTAGGAGGGAGTGGCAATCAGCCCCAGCATTTT. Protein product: CASSVGGSGNQPQHF.

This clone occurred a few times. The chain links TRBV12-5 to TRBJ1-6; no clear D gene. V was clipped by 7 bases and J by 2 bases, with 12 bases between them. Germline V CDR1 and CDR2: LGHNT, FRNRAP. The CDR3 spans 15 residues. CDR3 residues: CASAKGGPYNSPLHF. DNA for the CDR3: TGTGCTAGTGCTAAGGGAGGGCCCTATAATTCACCCCTCCACTTT.

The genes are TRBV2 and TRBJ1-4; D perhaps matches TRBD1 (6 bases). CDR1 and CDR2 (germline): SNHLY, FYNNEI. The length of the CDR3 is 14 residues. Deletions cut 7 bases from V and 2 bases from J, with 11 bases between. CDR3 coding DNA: TGTGCCAGCAACAGGGCTCGCACTAATGAAAAACTGTTTTTT. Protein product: CASNRARTNEKLFF.